The next 17 T cell receptor beta chains were all read from a single sample in a study of blood T cell repertoires in COVID-19. Method: immunoSEQ multiplex PCR; TCRdb's copy keeps in-frame clones and lacks some. The sample has roughly 250,000 clones; 80% to 90% are singletons. The sample consisted of PBMCs or T cells enriched from blood (not recorded which). Source of these receptors: a woman in her thirties who had recovered from COVID-19.

The genes are TRBV28 and TRBJ2-7, with TRBD2 matching 7 bases. Germline V gene sequence: CDR1 MDHEN, CDR2 SYDVKM. Trimming removed 2 bases from V and 4 bases from J; junction bases left unmatched: 14. The CDR3 length is 17 residues. The CDR3 DNA is TGTGCCAGCAGTTTAAGTTCCTTCGGCGGGAGAGTTTACGAGCAGTACTTC. It encodes CASSLSSFGGRVYEQYF. The variable domain in full, with the rest retrieved from reference TRBV28 and TRBJ2-7, is DVKVTQSSRYLVKRTGEKVFLECVQDMDHENMFWYRQDPGLGLRLIYFSYDVKMKEKGDIPEGYSVSREKKERFSLILESASTNQTSMYLCASSLSSFGGRVYEQYFGPGTRLTVT.

The V call is TRBV18, the J call TRBJ2-4, with 10 bases lining up with TRBD2. The germline V gene has CDR1 KGHSH and CDR2 LQKENI. Trimming removed 3 bases from V and 9 bases from J; junction bases left unmatched: 17. This CDR3 has 18 residues. CDR3: CASSPKMRSGRAFGIQYF. Written as DNA, the CDR3 is TGTGCCAGCTCACCGAAAATGAGGAGCGGGAGGGCCTTCGGCATTCAGTACTTC.

The rearrangement uses TRBV28 and TRBJ1-5; D possibly corresponds to TRBD1 (6 bases). CDR3 length: 16 amino acids. CDR1 and CDR2 (germline): MDHEN, SYDVKM. V was cut by 5 bases and J by 2 bases, with 16 bases left in between. The CDR3 reads CASSLDRSRRNQPQHF. CDR3 nucleotide sequence: TGTGCCAGCAGTCTCGACAGGTCTAGACGCAATCAGCCCCAGCATTTT.

The rearrangement uses TRBV30 and TRBJ2-7; possible D gene TRBD1, 5 bases. The CDR3 runs to 14 residues. V lost 0 bases to trimming and J lost 6 bases, with 15 bases between them. The V gene's germline CDR1 is GTSNPN and CDR2 SVGIG (reference sequence). In nucleotides, the CDR3 is TGTGCCTGGAGTGTAGTAGCAGGGTTGGGCGAGCAGTACTTC. The encoded protein is CAWSVVAGLGEQYF.

To note about this clone: This CDR3 is also generated by other DNA sequences in the sample. The chain has TRBV6-5 and TRBJ1-5, with D perhaps TRBD1 (6 bases). The germline V and J ends were trimmed by 6 bases and 4 bases, with 10 bases remaining between them. This CDR3 is 13 amino acids long. The germline CDR1 and CDR2 sequences are MNHEY and SVGAGI. Here the CDR3 DNA reads TGTGCCAGCAGACGAGGGGGTAATCAGCCCCAGCATTTT. Translation: CASRRGGNQPQHF.

The chain couples TRBV29-1 to TRBJ2-7; 9 nucleotides line up with TRBD2. CDR1 and CDR2 from the germline V gene are SQVTM and ANQGSEA. The CDR3 is 13 amino acids. J lost 3 bases, V lost 3 bases, and 3 bases had no gene match. CDR3 amino acids: CSVETSGVYEQYF. Here the CDR3 DNA reads TGCAGCGTTGAGACTAGCGGAGTCTACGAGCAGTACTTC.

The chain uses TRBV21-1 and TRBJ2-1; the table calls TRBD1, which could not be checked here. TRBV21-1 is a known pseudogene. This CDR3 contains 13 residues. The CDR3 region is CASSSDRVNEQFF. The CDR3 coding sequence is TGTGCCAGCAGCAGTGACAGGGTCAATGAGCAGTTCTTC.

This chain links TRBV2 with TRBJ1-3; 7 bases match TRBD1. CDR3 length equals 13 residues. CDR1 is SNHLY, CDR2 FYNNEI, per germline. Losses at the gene ends were 10 bases for V and 9 bases for J; bases not matched to a gene: 12. The CDR3 nucleotides read TGTGCCATCTCGCGACAGGGAATAGGCACCATATATTTT. Protein sequence: CAISRQGIGTIYF.

The CDR3 nucleotides are TGTGCCAGCAGCTTATACGGGGCCTCCACAGGGGGCATTCAGCCCCAGCATTTT. It encodes CASSLYGASTGGIQPQHF. The chain uses TRBV5-5 and TRBJ1-5; 9 nucleotides match TRBD1. Per germline, CDR1 SGHKS and CDR2 YYEKEE (reference sequence). The CDR3 extends over 18 amino acids. V shed 2 bases, J shed 6 bases, and the junction held 15 bases outside the gene matches.

This chain links TRBV2 with TRBJ1-2; weak D call: TRBD1 (6 bases). There are 13 residues in the CDR3. The ends were cut back, 11 bases at V and 8 bases at J, with 21 bases in the middle. Germline V lookup: CDR1 SNHLY, CDR2 FYNNEI. The CDR3 bases are TGTGCCGGCTCCGGGACATCAAGCGGCGGCTACACCTTC. Translation: CAGSGTSSGGYTF.

The gene calls are TRBV5-1 and TRBJ2-1; tentative D call: TRBD2 (6 bases). CDR3 length: 15 amino acids. CDR1 is SGHRS, CDR2 YFSETQ, per germline. Trimming took 5 bases from V and 6 from J, leaving 18 bases between them. The CDR3 sequence: CASRPGGGLFNEQFF. Here the CDR3 DNA reads TGCGCCAGCAGACCCGGGGGTGGGCTCTTCAATGAGCAGTTCTTC.

The rearrangement joins TRBV6-5 to TRBJ2-7, with D maybe TRBD2 (7 bases). Trimming pared 8 bases from V and 3 bases from J, leaving 11 bases between. The V gene's germline CDR1 is MNHEY and CDR2 SVGAGI. The CDR3 runs 12 residues. CDR3 coding DNA: TGTGCCAGCGGGGGGGGGCTCTACGAGCAGTACTTC. Its protein product is CASGGGLYEQYF.

J is TRBJ1-1 and V is TRBV4-1; 7 nucleotides align to TRBD1. Germline trimming cut 4 bases from V and 5 bases from J; bases unmatched to any gene: 10. The CDR3 contains 15 residues. From germline, CDR1 is MGHRA and CDR2 YSYEKL. Here the CDR3 DNA reads TGCGCCAGCAGCCCCCGATCAGGGGGAGAGACTGAAGCTTTCTTT. Translating gives CASSPRSGGETEAFF.

The chain has TRBV11-2 and TRBJ1-2; 8 nucleotides agree with TRBD1. CDR1 SGHAT and CDR2 FQNNGV come from the germline V gene. Germline trimming cut 5 bases from V and 5 bases from J; bases unmatched to any gene: 4. The CDR3 extends over 13 amino acids. This CDR3 is CASSVQGDYGYTF. In DNA form, the CDR3 reads TGTGCCAGCAGCGTACAGGGGGATTATGGCTACACCTTC.

A few counts support this clone. The V gene is TRBV4-1, the J gene TRBJ1-5; D might be TRBD1 (6 bases). The CDR3 runs to 18 residues. V was clipped by 0 bases and J by 6 bases, with 21 bases between them. Per germline, CDR1 MGHRA and CDR2 YSYEKL. The CDR3 region has the DNA TGCGCCAGCAGCCAAGACTTCACAGGGTCTTATATCGGTCAGCCCCAGCATTTT. As protein: CASSQDFTGSYIGQPQHF.

This clone came up once. The V call is TRBV6-4, the J call TRBJ2-1; D gene uncertain. Trimming removed 4 bases at V and 8 bases at J, with 15 bases between. The length of the CDR3 is 14 residues. Germline V gives CDR1 MRHNA, CDR2 SNTAGT. The CDR3 spells CASSGSAGSDEQFF. The CDR3 nucleotides are TGTGCCAGCAGTGGCAGCGCTGGCAGCGATGAGCAGTTCTTC.

The J gene is TRBJ1-2, the V gene TRBV12-3 or TRBV12-4, with D possibly TRBD1 on 6 matching bases. This CDR3 contains 12 residues. The germline V and J ends were trimmed by 8 bases and 1 base, with 8 bases remaining between them. The CDR3 sequence is CASRDNNYGYTF. The CDR3 nucleotides are TGTGCCAGCCGGGACAATAACTATGGCTACACCTTC.